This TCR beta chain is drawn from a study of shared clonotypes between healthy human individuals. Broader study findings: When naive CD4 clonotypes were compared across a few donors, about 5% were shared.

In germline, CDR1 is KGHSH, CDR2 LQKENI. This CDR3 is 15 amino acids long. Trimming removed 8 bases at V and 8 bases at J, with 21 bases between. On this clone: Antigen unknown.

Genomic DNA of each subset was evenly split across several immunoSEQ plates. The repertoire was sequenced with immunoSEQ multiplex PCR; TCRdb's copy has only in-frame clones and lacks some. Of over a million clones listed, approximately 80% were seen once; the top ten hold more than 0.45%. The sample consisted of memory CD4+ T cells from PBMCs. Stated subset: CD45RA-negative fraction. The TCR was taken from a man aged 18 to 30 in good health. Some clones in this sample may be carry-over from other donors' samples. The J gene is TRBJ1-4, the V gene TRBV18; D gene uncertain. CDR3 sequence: CASNTGQSISEKLFF. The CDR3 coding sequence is TGTGCCAGCAACACCGGGCAGTCAATTTCGGAAAAACTGTTTTTT.